A selection of T cell receptor beta chains follows, all from one sample in a study of radiotherapy plus CTLA-4 blockade in lung cancer. Assay: immunoSEQ multiplex PCR; the TCRdb copy retains only in-frame clones and omits some. This sample yields about 120,000 clones, of which around 90% are seen a single time; roughly 6.9% belongs to the top ten. The material sequenced was peripheral blood, taken from a patient treated with radiotherapy plus ipilimumab. The receptor set was obtained from a human donor with non-small cell lung cancer that progressed on radiotherapy plus ipilimumab. CDR3s include the opening cysteine and the closing phenylalanine or tryptophan. Fields, in order: clone size, D gene, J gene, V gene, CDR3 length, CDR3 DNA, CDR3 protein. The D gene is left open where the match is weak. For some rows the clone size is stated as once, few or many, or as a class when expanded; others skip it.

-,-,TRBJ2-2,TRBV21-1,17,TGTGCCAGCAGCAAAGGGACAGGGGGCCCGGACACCGGGGAGCTGTTTTTT,CASSKGTGGPDTGELFF
-,TRBD2,TRBJ2-1,TRBV5-1,15,TGCGCCAGCAGCTTGGGCGGGAGGCCCTACGATGAGCAGTTCTTC,CASSLGGRPYDEQFF
-,-,TRBJ1-1,TRBV2,13,TGTGCCAGCAGTGAAGCTCTAAACACTGAAGCTTTCTTT,CASSEALNTEAFF
-,-,TRBJ1-4,TRBV6-1,14,TGTGCCAGCGAGAGAAGAGCAACTAATGAAAAACTGTTTTTT,CASERRATNEKLFF
-,-,TRBJ2-3,TRBV18,14,TGTGCCAGCTCACCCCGGCGTAATCAAGATACGCAGTATTTT,CASSPRRNQDTQYF
-,-,TRBJ1-5,TRBV10-3,12,TGTGCCACCGGGACACTCGAACAGCCCCAGCATTTT,CATGTLEQPQHF
-,TRBD2,TRBJ2-5,TRBV4-1,17,TGCGCCAGCAGCCAAGATGAGGGACTAGCGTGGGGTGAGACCCAGTACTTC,CASSQDEGLAWGETQYF
-,TRBD1,TRBJ1-2,TRBV6-5,13,TGTGCCAGCACTAACAGGGGTGACTATGGCTACACCTTC,CASTNRGDYGYTF
-,TRBD1,TRBJ2-3,TRBV4-1,15,TGCGCCAGCAGCCATAGAACAGGGGGCACAGATACGCAGTATTTT,CASSHRTGGTDTQYF
-,-,TRBJ1-2,TRBV18,16,TGTGCCAGCTCACTAACCGGGGACATTAAGGACTATGGCTACACCTTC,CASSLTGDIKDYGYTF
-,TRBD2,TRBJ2-5,TRBV30,15,TGTGCCTCTACGGGACTAGCGGGATCCCAGGCGACCCAGTACTTC,CASTGLAGSQATQYF
-,-,TRBJ2-1,TRBV5-5,14,TGTGCCAGCAGCGTTAGCGTGGGGAACAATGAGCAGTTCTTC,CASSVSVGNNEQFF
-,TRBD1,TRBJ2-7,TRBV7-8,15,TGTGCCAGCAGCGCCTTGGGACAGGGAGGCTACGAGCAGTACTTC,CASSALGQGGYEQYF
-,-,TRBJ2-7,TRBV7-9,13,TGTGCCAGCAGCCTCCCTGGGGCCTACGAGCAGTACTTC,CASSLPGAYEQYF
-,TRBD1,TRBJ1-2,TRBV5-4,15,TGTGCCAGCACCTCCCAGGGGGCGCCCGTTGATGGCTACACCTTC,CASTSQGAPVDGYTF
-,-,TRBJ2-7,TRBV2,13,TGTGCCACCGGGGGGCGGGACTCCTACGAGCAGTACTTC,CATGGRDSYEQYF
-,-,TRBJ2-1,TRBV2,16,TGTGCCAGCAGTGGCCGACAGGCAAGCTCCTACAATGAGCAGTTCTTC,CASSGRQASSYNEQFF
-,-,TRBJ2-5,TRBV28,13,TGTGCCAGCAGCACGAGGACGGTAGAGACCCAGTACTTC,CASSTRTVETQYF
once,-,TRBJ2-1,TRBV11-2,12,TGTGCCAGCAGCTCCGGGGCCAATGAGCAGTTCTTC,CASSSGANEQFF
-,TRBD2,TRBJ2-7,TRBV6-5,14,TGTGCCAGCAGTGACCCCGGGACTAGCGGGAGGCTGGACTTC,CASSDPGTSGRLDF
-,-,TRBJ2-7,TRBV14,14,TGTGCCAGCAGCCCGGTAGCAGGGGCCTACGAGCAGTACTTC,CASSPVAGAYEQYF
-,-,TRBJ2-4,TRBV30,13,TGTGCCTGGAGTGGACATCCCAAAAACATTCAGTACTTC,CAWSGHPKNIQYF
-,-,TRBJ2-2,TRBV11-3,16,TGTGCCAGCAGCCGACGGGTGCTGAGTGGGTCCGGGGAGCTGTTTTTT,CASSRRVLSGSGELFF
-,-,TRBJ2-4,TRBV5-3,16,TGTGCCAGAAGCGGCCTCCCCGGGAGAGGTGGAAACATTCAGTACTTC,CARSGLPGRGGNIQYF
-,-,TRBJ2-2,TRBV7-9,14,TGTGCCGCCTCGCTACTAACGCTCACCGGGGAGCTGTTTTTT,CAASLLTLTGELFF
-,-,TRBJ2-1,TRBV30,17,TGTGCCTGGACTCAACCCGGGGGCGGGAGAGGGGTGGTTGAGCAGTTCTTC,CAWTQPGGGRGVVEQFF
-,-,TRBJ1-1,TRBV5-1,14,TGCGCCAGCAGCTTGGGTTCGGGGAAGCTACGGGCTTTCTTT,CASSLGSGKLRAFF
-,-,TRBJ1-1,TRBV5-1,15,TGCGCCAGCAGCCCACGACTGATCATGAACACTGAAGCTTTCTTT,CASSPRLIMNTEAFF
-,TRBD2,TRBJ2-5,TRBV7-9,16,TGTGCCAGCAGCTTAGTCTCGGGACTAGTTCCCTTCCCCAAGTACTTC,CASSLVSGLVPFPKYF
-,-,TRBJ2-3,TRBV29-1,12,TGCAGCGTCCTCCCCGGGGCAGATACGCAGTATTTT,CSVLPGADTQYF
-,-,TRBJ2-2,TRBV11-3,13,TGTGCCAGCAGCGGGCAGAGCGGCGGGGAGCTGTTTTTT,CASSGQSGGELFF